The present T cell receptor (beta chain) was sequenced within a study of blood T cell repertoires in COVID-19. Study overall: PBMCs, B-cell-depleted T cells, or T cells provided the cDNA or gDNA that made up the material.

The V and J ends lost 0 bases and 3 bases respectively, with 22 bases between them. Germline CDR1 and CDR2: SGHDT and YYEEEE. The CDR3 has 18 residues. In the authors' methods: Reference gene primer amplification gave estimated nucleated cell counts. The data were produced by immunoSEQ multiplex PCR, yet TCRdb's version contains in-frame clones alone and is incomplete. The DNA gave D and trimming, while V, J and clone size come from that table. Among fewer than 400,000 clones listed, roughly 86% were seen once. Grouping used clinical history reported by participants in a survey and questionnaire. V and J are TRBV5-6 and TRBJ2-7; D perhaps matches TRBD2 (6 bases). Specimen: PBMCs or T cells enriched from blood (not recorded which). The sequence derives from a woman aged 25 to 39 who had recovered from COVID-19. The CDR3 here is CASSLVPGTPTIHYEQYF. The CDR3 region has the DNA TGTGCCAGCAGCTTGGTGCCAGGGACTCCCACGATCCACTACGAGCAGTACTTC.